Shown below are 26 T cell receptor beta chains from a single sample sequenced in a study of memory CD4+ T cells and cytomegalovirus serostatus (dated by TCRdb to about 2019). Single viable CD3+CD4+CD8-CD45RO+ cells were sorted as memory CD4+ T cells on a FACSAria II. The method behind the library was the immunoSEQ multiplex PCR assay. TCRdb mirrors the immuneACCESS table, restricted to in-frame sequences. Some clones are absent from its copies; in checked studies, under half trace to an unresolved V gene, and the reason for the others is unknown. This sample lists some 49,000 clones; 78% were detected once. Around 0.94% of the sample is taken by the ten largest. Specimen: memory CD4+ T cells from blood. The origin of the receptors is an adult in good health and CMV-seronegative.

V is TRBV4-1 and J is TRBJ2-5; 12 bases are shared with TRBD2. This CDR3 region has 18 residues. Germline assignment: CDR1 MGHRA and CDR2 YSYEKL. The V segment lost 8 bases and the J segment 5 bases; nucleotides outside the gene matches: 18. The chain's CDR3 is CASRKGAGLAGGQETQYF. Written as DNA, the CDR3 is TGCGCCAGCCGCAAGGGGGCGGGGCTAGCGGGGGGGCAGGAGACCCAGTACTTC.

This clone was detected only a few times. The chain uses TRBV28 and TRBJ1-1, with a possible D match to TRBD1 (5 bases). The CDR3 is 16 residues long. Per germline, CDR1 MDHEN and CDR2 SYDVKM. With 4 bases removed from V and 1 base from J, the gap between germline ends came to 16 bases. The CDR3 reads CASSSYWGSQNTEAFF. The CDR3 region has the DNA TGTGCCAGCAGTTCCTACTGGGGGTCCCAGAACACTGAAGCTTTCTTT.

The rearrangement links TRBV19 to TRBJ1-2; 12 bases align to TRBD1. J gave up 5 bases and V 6 bases, and 13 bases lay outside the gene matches. Germline V CDR1 and CDR2: LNHDA, SQIVND (reference sequence). This CDR3 has 17 amino acids. DNA for the CDR3: TGTGCCAGTAGCTCCGGGACAGGGGGCGCGAGGGCGTATGGCTACACCTTC. It codes for CASSSGTGGARAYGYTF.

This sequence joins TRBV6-6 and TRBJ2-7; 8 bases line up with TRBD2. The V gene's germline CDR1 is MNHNY and CDR2 SVGAGI (reference sequence). This CDR3 is built from 13 residues. V lost 10 bases and J lost 0; bases outside the gene matches: 5. CDR3 region: CATSGGGSYEQYF. For the CDR3, the DNA is TGTGCCACCTCGGGGGGGGGCTCCTACGAGCAGTACTTC.

V usage is TRBV2 and J usage is TRBJ1-6, with 11 bases aligning to TRBD1. The V gene end was trimmed by 11 bases and the J gene end by 10 bases; junction bases not matched to a gene: 10. This CDR3 spans 14 amino acids. Per the germline V gene, CDR1 is SNHLY and CDR2 is FYNNEI. DNA of the CDR3: TGTGCCGGGGGCGGGACAGGGGGATGGTCACCCCTCCACTTT. Encoded protein: CAGGGTGGWSPLHF.

A single count supports this clone. The V gene is TRBV6-1, the J gene TRBJ1-1; D ambiguous. V was pared by 7 bases and J by 2 bases, with 5 bases between. Germline assignment: CDR1 MNHNS and CDR2 SASEGT. CDR3 size: 11 residues. CDR3 sequence: CASNRNTEAFF. The CDR3 DNA reads TGTGCCAGCAACCGAAACACTGAAGCTTTCTTT.

This sequence joins TRBV6-6 and TRBJ1-6, with D maybe TRBD1 (6 bases). Germline values: CDR1 MNHNY, CDR2 SVGAGI (reference sequence). V was trimmed by 3 bases and J by 8 bases, leaving 14 bases between them. The CDR3 sequence is 15 residues long. The CDR3 here is CASSYTGAQDSPLHF. CDR3 in DNA: TGTGCCAGCAGTTATACGGGGGCGCAAGATTCACCCCTCCACTTT.

The chain has TRBV7-9 and TRBJ1-5; D uncertain. This CDR3 is built from 13 residues. Trimming removed 3 bases at V and 3 bases at J, with 6 bases between. Germline V lookup: CDR1 SEHNR, CDR2 FQNEAQ (reference sequence). CDR3 coding DNA: TGTGCCAGCAGCTTGTGGGCCAATCAGCCCCAGCATTTT. Its protein is CASSLWANQPQHF.

This sequence joins TRBV25-1 and TRBJ2-7, with D unclear. This CDR3 has 8 residues. V was clipped by 9 bases and J by 6 bases, with 3 bases between them. CDR1 is MGHDK and CDR2 is SYGVNS in the germline V gene. CDR3 protein: CARREQYF. The CDR3 coding sequence is TGTGCCAGGCGCGAGCAGTACTTC.

This rearrangement joins TRBV28 to TRBJ1-5, with D possibly matching TRBD1 (6 bases). The CDR3 consists of 17 residues. Germline V lookup: CDR1 MDHEN, CDR2 SYDVKM. The V end was cut by 6 bases, the J end by 2 bases, with 20 bases between. The CDR3 here is CASRLLGGSLGNQPQHF. CDR3 DNA: TGTGCCAGCAGACTACTAGGGGGGAGCTTGGGCAATCAGCCCCAGCATTTT.

The CDR3: CASRGADTIYF. In nucleotides, the CDR3 is TGTGCCAGTAGGGGTGCCGACACCATATATTTT. V is TRBV19 and J is TRBJ1-3; D gene uncertain. This CDR3 region has 11 residues. V gave up 6 bases and J gave up 8 bases, with 8 bases separating them. CDR1 is LNHDA and CDR2 is SQIVND in the germline V gene (reference sequence).

The CDR3 is CSASQREAFF. CDR3 in DNA: TGCAGCGCCTCACAGAGAGAAGCTTTCTTT. The chain carries TRBV29-1 and TRBJ1-1, with unresolved D. Germline-derived CDR1 and CDR2 are SQVTM and ANQGSEA. The CDR3 runs to 10 residues. The V gene lost 7 bases and the J gene lost 8 bases, with 11 bases spanning the gap.

This chain links TRBV28 with TRBJ2-4; 10 nucleotides align to TRBD1. The CDR3 is 14 residues long. With V trimmed by 6 bases and J by 7 bases, 6 bases remained unmatched. CDR1 and CDR2 from the germline V gene are MDHEN and SYDVKM. CDR3 DNA: TGTGCCAGCAGGGCTCGGACAGGGGGGAACATTCAGTACTTC. Translated, it gives CASRARTGGNIQYF.

The rearrangement joins TRBV11-2 to TRBJ2-7; TRBD1 is a possible D gene (6 bases). The V end was cut by 3 bases, the J end by 6 bases, with 15 bases between. Germline CDR1 is SGHAT and CDR2 is FQNNGV. The CDR3 has 14 residues. CDR3 residues: CASSLGYRVGEQYF. The CDR3, as DNA: TGTGCCAGCAGCTTGGGGTACAGGGTCGGCGAGCAGTACTTC.

The chain has TRBV14 and TRBJ1-2, with 10 positions matching TRBD1. V shed 7 bases, J shed 5 bases, and the junction held 4 bases outside the gene matches. The germline gives CDR1 SGHDN, CDR2 FVKESK. CDR3 size: 13 residues. This CDR3 is CASNRGQGYGYTF. As DNA, the CDR3 is TGTGCCAGCAACAGGGGACAGGGGTATGGCTACACCTTC.

The chain couples TRBV11-2 to TRBJ2-2; a weak D match, TRBD2 (6 bases). Per germline, CDR1 SGHAT and CDR2 FQNNGV. The V end lost 6 bases, the J end lost 0 bases, and 11 bases lay between the germline ends. There are 15 residues in the CDR3. CDR3: CASRWGDPNTGELFF. CDR3 in DNA: TGTGCCAGCAGGTGGGGGGATCCGAACACCGGGGAGCTGTTTTTT.

The chain carries TRBV2 and TRBJ2-6, with D hard to call. The V end was cut by 9 bases, the J end by 0 bases, with 12 bases between. From germline, CDR1 is SNHLY and CDR2 FYNNEI. CDR3 size: 15 residues. The CDR3 coding sequence is TGTGCCAGGACCCGGTTTCTCTCTGGGGCCAACGTCCTGACTTTC. Its translation is CARTRFLSGANVLTF.

The rearrangement joins TRBV9 to TRBJ2-1, with 12 bases aligning to TRBD2. Germline CDR1 reads SGDLS; CDR2 reads YYNGEE. CDR3 size: 13 residues. V trimming: 3 bases; J trimming: 12 bases; junction bases outside the gene matches: 4. The CDR3 DNA sequence: TGTGCCAGCAGCGCCGCACTAGCGGGAGGGCAGTTCTTC. It codes for CASSAALAGGQFF.

This clone has just one count. The chain carries TRBV5-1 and TRBJ1-5; perhaps TRBD1 as D (5 bases). The CDR3 extends over 14 amino acids. Germline V gene data show CDR1 as SGHRS and CDR2 as YFSETQ. Trimming pared 0 bases from V and 3 bases from J, leaving 7 bases between. The CDR3 protein is CASSLEGTNQPQHF. As DNA, the CDR3 is TGCGCCAGCAGCTTGGAGGGGACCAATCAGCCCCAGCATTTT.

The CDR3 loop reads CASSLSPPGQYSNQPQHF. CDR3 in DNA: TGTGCCAGCAGTTTATCCCCCCCGGGACAATATAGCAATCAGCCCCAGCATTTT. The chain carries TRBV27 and TRBJ1-5, with D perhaps matching TRBD1 (6 bases). This CDR3 contains 18 residues. V was trimmed by 0 bases and J by 0 bases, leaving 15 bases between them. Per the germline V gene, CDR1 is MNHEY and CDR2 is SMNVEV (reference sequence).

The chain couples TRBV27 to TRBJ2-7; 8 nucleotides align to TRBD1. The CDR3 length is 15 residues. CDR1 is MNHEY, CDR2 SMNVEV, per germline (reference sequence). Trimming removed 5 bases from V and 3 bases from J; junction bases left unmatched: 9. The CDR3 nucleotides read TGTGCCAGCAGTCCTAAGGTGGGACAGGTCTACGAGCAGTACTTC. It yields the protein CASSPKVGQVYEQYF.

The chain has TRBV19 and TRBJ1-6; TRBD1 matches 8 bases. This CDR3 comprises 14 residues. Unmatched junction bases numbered 3, after V lost 4 bases and J lost 7 bases. Germline assignment: CDR1 LNHDA and CDR2 SQIVND (reference sequence). CDR3 bases: TGTGCCAGTAGTAGGGGGACAGGCAATTCACCCCTCCACTTT. Its translation is CASSRGTGNSPLHF. Supplemented by reference TRBV19 and TRBJ1-6, the full variable domain reads DGGITQSPKYLFRKEGQNVTLSCEQNLNHDAMYWYRQDPGQGLRLIYYSQIVNDFQKGDIAEGYSVSREKKESFPLTVTSAQKNPTAFYLCASSRGTGNSPLHFGNGTRLTVT.

The CDR3 loop reads CASSYSGRGRGEQYF. DNA for the CDR3: TGTGCCAGCAGTTACTCGGGCAGGGGGCGCGGGGAGCAGTACTTC. The chain links TRBV6-6 to TRBJ2-7; 8 nucleotides agree with TRBD1. Unmatched junction bases numbered 8, after V lost 0 bases and J lost 7 bases. Germline assignment: CDR1 MNHNY and CDR2 SVGAGI (reference sequence). The CDR3 sequence is 15 residues long.

V gene TRBV7-2 combines with J gene TRBJ2-3; 9 positions agree with TRBD1. Trimming took 6 bases from V and 1 from J; bases not matched to a gene: 8. CDR3 length: 16 residues. Per the germline V gene, CDR1 is SGHTA and CDR2 is FQGNSA. The DNA for the CDR3 is TGTGCCAGCAGGGTCAACAGGGGGCTTGGCACAGATACGCAGTATTTT. It translates to CASRVNRGLGTDTQYF.

J is TRBJ1-4 and V is TRBV28; TRBD1 might be the D (6 bases). This CDR3 region has 15 residues. Germline V gene lookup returns CDR1 MDHEN and CDR2 SYDVKM. Trimming took 10 bases from V and 5 from J, leaving 20 bases between them. This chain's CDR3 is CATNGGGARNEKLFF. The CDR3 region has the DNA TGTGCCACCAACGGTGGGGGGGCGAGAAATGAAAAACTGTTTTTT.

This clone came up a few times. This chain links TRBV30 with TRBJ2-4; D gene ambiguous. This CDR3 has 14 residues. The V gene lost 0 bases and the J gene lost 0 bases, with 6 bases spanning the gap. The germline V gene encodes CDR1 GTSNPN and CDR2 SVGIG (reference sequence). CDR3 nucleotide sequence: TGTGCCTGGAGTGTAAACATAGCCAAAAACATTCAGTACTTC. It codes for CAWSVNIAKNIQYF.